Detailed here is one TCR beta chain. Germline values: CDR1 SGHTA, CDR2 FQGNSA. V lost 4 bases to trimming and J lost 3 bases; unmatched junction nucleotides: 7. This CDR3 has 15 amino acids. The data were obtained in a study of metastatic and nonmetastatic thyroid tumors. Patients were all untreated before their thyroid surgery. TCRdb re-clonotyped the PCR reads via MiXCR. The data hold about 16,000 clones, with about a quarter observed a single time. This sequence joins TRBV7-2 and TRBJ2-7; TRBD1 matches 9 bases. The source of this sequence is a male donor with papillary thyroid cancer or a benign thyroid nodule (not recorded which). Some clones in this sample may be carry-over from other donors' samples. The sample comprised blood. The DNA of the CDR3 is TGTGCCAGCAGCTGGGGGGGACAGGGTCTCTACGAGCAGTACTTC. Translation: CASSWGGQGLYEQYF.